The clone carrying this TCR beta chain was detected a few times. What it binds is not known. These data come from a study of CD8+ T cells in alopecia areata. Whole-study context: The study gave tofacitinib for 6 to 18 months, then 6 months off drug. The percentage of affected scalp area served as the score of severity for treated patients. General study results and limits: Clonality exceeded that of normal scalp in lesional scalp, most notably in alopecia totalis/universalis.

Extracted RNA was reverse transcribed into cDNA, the sequencing template. The data were produced by immunoSEQ multiplex PCR, yet TCRdb's version contains in-frame clones alone and is incomplete. The sample carries about 210,000 clones, over 60% recorded once. The treatment: oral pan-JAK inhibitor, 5-10 mg twice daily. Samples from alopecia areata patients were lesional scalp punch biopsies and peripheral blood. V lost 4 bases and J lost 3; bases outside the gene matches: 3. Germline CDR1 LGHNA, CDR2 YSLEER. The CDR3 sequence is 14 residues long. The input for sequencing was CD4+ T cells sorted from blood, taken at week 4, from a patient treated with tofacitinib. The chain has TRBV4-3 and TRBJ2-3; 8 nucleotides agree with TRBD1. The TCR was taken from a human donor with alopecia areata. The CDR3 sequence is CASSLDRETDTQYF. In nucleotides, the CDR3 is TGCGCCAGCAGCCTGGACAGGGAAACAGATACGCAGTATTTT.